The present TCR beta chain was sequenced within a study of cytomegalovirus exposure and HLA in healthy donors. Study-wide context: Under 85% of around 390 genotyped donors fell in the Caucasian-associated ancestry cluster.

Trimming took off 5 bases at V and 2 bases at J, with 19 bases between the two ends. The germline V gene encodes CDR1 LNHDA and CDR2 SQIVND (reference sequence). This CDR3 has 17 amino acids. PCR primers comprised 60 Vbeta and 13 Jbeta primers. The repertoire was sequenced with immunoSEQ multiplex PCR; TCRdb's copy has only in-frame clones and lacks some. The sample has some 170,000 clones, nearly 80% seen once. V usage is TRBV19 and J usage is TRBJ1-5, with D tentatively TRBD1 (6 bases). The sequenced sample consisted of PBMCs. This TCR derives from a female donor in good health and CMV-seronegative. CDR3 residues: CASSDVRGHFGNQPQHF. The DNA for the CDR3 is TGTGCCAGTAGTGATGTCCGGGGACATTTCGGCAATCAGCCCCAGCATTTT.